This T cell receptor (beta chain) derives from a study of shared clonotypes between healthy human individuals. The study, taken as a whole, reports: Against clonotypes common to all four donors, non-shared ones had lower generation probabilities. It was observed that roughly 5.5% of naive CD4 clonotypes were shared across several donors.

Here immunoSEQ multiplex PCR was the method, and the copy in TCRdb shows in-frame clones only, minus some. The data show approximately 2.1 million clones, with approximately 95% seen just once and 0.35% to 0.5% held by the top ten. Details on this clone: Its antigen is currently unknown.

The germline V and J ends were trimmed by 5 bases and 2 bases, with 13 bases remaining between them. CDR3 length: 15 amino acids. CDR1 is MNHEY and CDR2 is SMNVEV in the germline V gene (reference sequence). The receptor was derived from a man between 18 and 35 years old in good health. Some clones in this sample may be carry-over from other donors' samples. V and J are TRBV27 and TRBJ2-1; tentatively, D is TRBD1 (5 bases). The source material was naive CD4+ T cells from PBMCs. Subset specified: CD45RA+ positively selected. Written as DNA, the CDR3 is TGTGCCAGCAGTATGTACAGGATTACCTACAATGAGCAGTTCTTC. Amino acids: CASSMYRITYNEQFF.